A selection of T cell receptor beta chains follows, all from one sample in a study of T cells in Graves' hyperthyroidism and ophthalmopathy. From the multiplex PCR reads, TCRdb called clonotypes with MiXCR, one entry per CDR3 protein. The table lists roughly 300,000 distinct CDR3 sequences, about 15% of them singletons. The source material was blood. The origin of the receptors is a woman aged 25 to 39 with Graves' hyperthyroidism. The CDR3 runs from the conserved cysteine through the conserved F or W. The D gene is left open where the match is weak. Not every row has a clone size; where given, it reads once, few, many or a size class.

few	TRBD1	TRBV20-1	TRBJ2-1	CSALPGQALSYNEQFF	TGCAGTGCTCTCCCGGGACAGGCTTTATCCTACAATGAGCAGTTCTTC
NA	NA	TRBV6-1	TRBJ2-2	CASSNSRSERYTGELFF	TGTGCCAGCAGTAACTCTCGGTCAGAGAGATACACCGGAGAGCTGTTTTTT
few	NA	TRBV5-4	TRBJ2-7	CASSWDRTYEQYF	TGTGCCAGCAGCTGGGACCGGACTTACGAGCAGTACTTC
many	NA	TRBV20-1	TRBJ2-1	CSARDLLVGYDEQFF	TGCAGTGCTAGAGATCTGCTAGTGGGCTACGATGAGCAGTTCTTC
NA	NA	TRBV5-4	TRBJ2-5	CASSSLGEGGQETQYF	TGTGCCAGCAGTTCCCTGGGGGAAGGAGGCCAAGAGACCCAGTACTTC
many	NA	TRBV28	TRBJ1-1	CASSFFRGGPMNTEAFF	TGTGCCAGCAGTTTTTTCCGAGGGGGGCCCATGAACACTGAAGCTTTCTTT
NA	NA	TRBV28	TRBJ1-3	CASSFHSSGNTIYF	TGTGCCAGCAGTTTTCACAGCTCTGGAAACACCATATATTTT
many	NA	TRBV2	TRBJ2-2	CASRVGLSGTGELFF	TGTGCCAGCAGAGTAGGGCTTTCGGGGACCGGGGAGCTGTTTTTT
NA	NA	TRBV11-2	TRBJ1-6	CASSLLGRGRNSLLHF	TGTGCCAGCAGCTTATTGGGCAGGGGCCGGAATTCACTCCTCCACTTT
many	NA	TRBV7-2	TRBJ2-5	CASRPAGKGGETQYF	TGTGCCAGCCGGCCCGCGGGAAAAGGGGGGGAGACCCAGTACTTC
many	NA	TRBV6-1	TRBJ2-7	CASSSAGDHEQYF	TGTGCCAGCAGTTCCGCAGGGGATCACGAGCAGTACTTC
many	TRBD2	TRBV9	TRBJ2-1	CASSVAKSRLANEQFF	TGTGCCAGCAGCGTAGCCAAAAGTCGACTAGCCAATGAGCAGTTCTTC
NA	NA	TRBV27	TRBJ2-2	CASSWGRRSTGELFF	TGTGCCAGCAGTTGGGGGAGAAGGTCCACCGGGGAGCTGTTTTTT
many	TRBD1	TRBV2	TRBJ1-5	CASNRQGGQPQHF	TGTGCCAGCAACCGACAGGGAGGACAGCCCCAGCATTTT
many	TRBD1	TRBV12-3/TRBV12-4	TRBJ1-1	CASSSGGTEAFF	TGTGCCAGCAGTTCAGGGGGGACTGAAGCTTTCTTT
many	TRBD1	TRBV6-1	TRBJ2-4	CASSDHGTGAKNIQYF	TGTGCCAGCAGTGACCACGGGACAGGGGCCAAAAACATTCAGTACTTC
many	NA	TRBV27	TRBJ2-1	CASSPSSSSYNEQFF	TGTGCCAGCAGTCCTTCTTCGAGCTCCTACAATGAGCAGTTCTTC
NA	NA	TRBV29-1	TRBJ1-1	CSVYDVFMNTEAFF	TGCAGCGTTTATGATGTGTTTATGAACACTGAAGCTTTCTTT
few	NA	TRBV10-3	TRBJ2-7	CATKPGPSSYEQYF	TGTGCCACCAAACCGGGACCCTCGTCCTACGAGCAGTACTTC
NA	NA	TRBV3-1	TRBJ2-2	CASSPPGGELFF	TGTGCCAGCAGCCCCCCCGGAGGGGAGCTGTTTTTT
NA	NA	TRBV24-1	TRBJ2-7	CATSAAGGGDEQYF	TGTGCCACCAGTGCGGCGGGTGGCGGAGACGAGCAGTACTTC
few	NA	TRBV7-3	TRBJ2-2	CASSSSPGELFF	TGTGCCAGCAGCTCCAGTCCCGGGGAGCTGTTTTTT
many	NA	TRBV6-1	TRBJ1-2	CASSFGLGYGYTF	TGTGCCAGCAGCTTCGGCCTTGGTTATGGCTACACCTTC
many	TRBD1	TRBV28	TRBJ2-5	CASSHLQGIYF	TGTGCCAGCAGCCACCTACAGGGGATCTACTTC
many	TRBD2	TRBV20-1	TRBJ2-7	CSARGGYEQYF	TGCAGTGCACGCGGGGGCTACGAGCAGTACTTC
many	NA	TRBV25-1	TRBJ2-5	CASSLRGGQETQYF	TGTGCCAGCAGCCTTCGGGGTGGACAAGAGACCCAGTACTTC
NA	NA	TRBV30	TRBJ2-2	CAWSVYGAGELFF	TGTGCCTGGAGTGTATACGGGGCCGGGGAGCTGTTTTTT
NA	NA	TRBV7-9	TRBJ2-5	CASSSGPSGETQYF	TGTGCCAGCAGCTCCGGGCCCTCGGGGGAGACCCAGTACTTC
many	NA	TRBV5-6	TRBJ2-7	CASSPTGRDEQYF	TGTGCCAGCAGCCCGACAGGTCGGGACGAGCAGTACTTC
NA	NA	TRBV19	TRBJ2-1	CASSIWLASPHHNEQFF	TGTGCCAGTAGTATATGGCTAGCGTCACCTCACCACAATGAGCAGTTCTTC
many	NA	TRBV12-3/TRBV12-4	TRBJ1-5	CASSLAGSTNQPQHF	TGTGCCAGCAGTTTGGCAGGGTCTACTAATCAGCCCCAGCATTTT
few	NA	TRBV20-1	TRBJ2-7	CSARDLSLAEAYEQYF	TGCAGTGCTAGAGATTTGAGTCTAGCTGAAGCCTACGAGCAGTACTTC
many	NA	TRBV11-2	TRBJ2-1	CASSYRRGNEQFF	TGTGCCAGCAGCTACAGAAGGGGGAATGAGCAGTTCTTC
many	NA	TRBV11-2	TRBJ2-1	CASSLAPLGGGDNEQFF	TGTGCCAGCAGCTTAGCCCCACTAGGAGGGGGGGACAATGAGCAGTTCTTC
many	TRBD2	TRBV6-1	TRBJ2-3	CASSYSGRAPDTQYF	TGTGCCAGCAGTTATAGCGGGAGGGCGCCTGATACGCAGTATTTT
NA	NA	TRBV4-1	TRBJ2-2	CASKVRADGELFF	TGCGCCAGCAAAGTCAGGGCTGACGGGGAGCTGTTTTTT
NA	NA	TRBV5-6	TRBJ1-5	CASSLFFGDGQPQHF	TGTGCCAGCAGCTTGTTTTTCGGGGACGGCCAGCCCCAGCATTTT
many	NA	TRBV11-2	TRBJ1-2	CASSNRDTNYGYTF	TGTGCCAGCAGCAACCGGGACACCAACTATGGCTACACCTTC
many	NA	TRBV12-3/TRBV12-4	TRBJ1-6	CASREAGSTLHF	TGTGCCAGCAGAGAGGCGGGCTCCACCCTCCACTTT
NA	NA	TRBV7-2	TRBJ2-5	CASSFSREETQYF	TGTGCCAGCAGCTTTTCTAGGGAAGAGACCCAGTACTTC
many	TRBD2	TRBV12-3/TRBV12-4	TRBJ2-3	CASTPGSGNTDTQYF	TGTGCCAGCACCCCCGGTAGCGGGAACACAGATACGCAGTATTTT
many	NA	TRBV29-1	TRBJ1-5	CSVGWDSNQPQHF	TGCAGCGTTGGGTGGGACAGCAATCAGCCCCAGCATTTT
many	TRBD2	TRBV20-1	TRBJ2-3	CSASSGTHTDTQYF	TGCAGTGCTAGTAGCGGGACACACACAGATACGCAGTATTTT
NA	NA	TRBV2	TRBJ2-3	CASIFKGGFTDTQYF	TGTGCCAGCATCTTCAAGGGAGGATTTACAGATACGCAGTATTTT
many	NA	TRBV20-1	TRBJ2-3	CSARRTLGTQYF	TGCAGTGCTAGGCGGACTCTCGGTACGCAGTATTTT
many	NA	TRBV2	TRBJ2-1	CASIWSEQFF	TGTGCCAGCATATGGAGTGAGCAGTTCTTC
NA	NA	TRBV19	TRBJ2-1	CASSMGLAEYNEQFF	TGTGCCAGTAGTATGGGGTTAGCGGAGTACAATGAGCAGTTCTTC
many	NA	TRBV20-1	TRBJ2-4	CSALTGAKNIQYF	TGCAGTGCCTTAACAGGGGCCAAAAACATTCAGTACTTC
NA	TRBD1	TRBV7-2	TRBJ2-1	CASSLRTGASYEQFF	TGTGCCAGCAGCTTAAGGACAGGGGCCTCCTACGAGCAGTTCTTC
few	NA	TRBV28	TRBJ2-7	CASSFLLDEQYF	TGTGCCAGCAGTTTTCTACTTGACGAGCAGTACTTC
many	NA	TRBV3-1	TRBJ1-1	CASSHQIIGNGAFF	TGTGCCAGCAGCCACCAAATTATCGGGAATGGAGCTTTCTTT
NA	NA	TRBV5-6	TRBJ2-1	CASSSGGLALSSYNEQFF	TGTGCCAGCAGCTCTGGGGGCCTAGCGTTGAGCTCCTACAATGAGCAGTTCTTC
NA	TRBD2	TRBV9	TRBJ2-5	CASSQRLAGVGMRETQYF	TGTGCCAGCAGCCAAAGACTAGCGGGAGTGGGGATGAGGGAGACCCAGTACTTC